A single TCR beta chain is shown here with its context. Its specificity is unknown. Produced via immunoSEQ multiplex PCR; TCRdb's table is partial and in-frame only. Of around 20,000 clones listed, 75% to 95% are singletons. The data stem from a study of T cell repertoires and Cas9 in healthy adults. On the study more broadly: SpCas9-reactive CD4 and CD8 T cells were characterized for potency, cytotoxicity and lineage. General study results and limits: In vitro, SpCas9-reactive Tregs were reported to curb effector T cell proliferation and function.

CDR3 length equals 15 residues. Trimming cost V 2 bases and J 5 bases; bases outside gene matches: 8. CDR1 and CDR2 (germline): LGHNA, YNFKEQ. Sequencing input: CD4+ effector T cells (CD127+, CD25-, CD137-, CD154-) from PBMCs; culture status not recorded. The chain is built from TRBV4-2 and TRBJ1-2, with 7 positions matching TRBD1. This TCR derives from a human donor in good health. The CDR3, as DNA: TGTGCCAGCAGCCAAAGAGCAGGGGGAGGATATGGCTACACCTTC. This gives the protein CASSQRAGGGYGYTF.